In its sample, the clone carrying this T cell receptor beta chain was seen a few times. The entry originates in a study of T cells after yellow fever vaccination. Background on the study: CD3, CD45RA, CCR7 and CD95 guided sorting of the EM, EMRA, CM and Tscm memory subsets. Study findings and constraints: Sorted repertoires could include abundant contaminating clonotypes from bulk cells. Clonotypes shared by both compartments, CD4 and CD8, made up a small share.

A universal primer site and UMIs were added as TCR cDNA was made by 5'RACE template switching. In TCRdb, the 5' RACE reads were re-called with MiXCR into one record per CDR3 protein. The sample carries 46,000 or so distinct CDR3 sequences, 6% to 7% recorded once. Sequenced material: PBMCs, either bulk or a sorted T-cell subset (CD4+, CD8+, memory, or dextramer-sorted; not recorded which), taken 45 days after the yellow fever booster vaccination. The clonotype was recovered from a young man who received the YFV17D yellow fever vaccine.

The CDR3 is CASSLEETEAFF. The DNA for the CDR3 is TGTGCCAGCAGCTTAGAGGAAACCGAAGCTTTCTTT. This chain links TRBV7-8 with TRBJ1-1, with D hard to call. Germline V CDR1 and CDR2: SGHVS, FQNEAQ. V gave up 1 base and J gave up 8 bases, with 8 bases separating them. The CDR3 extends over 12 amino acids.